The next 16 T cell receptor beta chains were all read from a single sample in a study of shared clonotypes between healthy human individuals. The assay was immunoSEQ multiplex PCR, and TCRdb's table has in-frame clones only and misses some. The sample holds fewer than 700,000 clones; approximately 95% are singletons and the top ten take 0.095% to 0.14%. Naive CD8 cells lacked CD45RO and underwent positive selection for CCR7, leaving out terminally differentiated effector memory CD45RA+ cells. Material: naive CD8+ T cells sorted from blood. The receptors shown here come from a woman aged 25 to 39 in good health.

The rearrangement uses TRBV29-1 and TRBJ2-1; D could derive from TRBD1 or TRBD2 (5 bases each). The V end was cut by 8 bases, the J end by 8 bases, with 19 bases between. CDR3 length equals 13 residues. Germline V gene data show CDR1 as SQVTM and CDR2 as ANQGSEA. CDR3 loop: CSLLGAGLHEQFF. The DNA for the CDR3 is TGCAGCCTACTAGGGGCAGGGCTGCATGAGCAGTTCTTC.

The J gene is TRBJ2-2, the V gene TRBV27; TRBD1 matches at 8 bases. This CDR3 region has 14 residues. V was clipped by 5 bases and J by 7 bases; unmatched bases: 6. Per the germline V gene, CDR1 is MNHEY and CDR2 is SMNVEV (reference sequence). CDR3 bases: TGTGCCAGCAGTGAGGACAGGGTCGGCGGGGAGCTGTTTTTT. Translation: CASSEDRVGGELFF.

This clone was seen a handful of times. The J gene is TRBJ1-1, the V gene TRBV4-2, with unresolved D. V was clipped by 2 bases and J by 10 bases, with 8 bases between them. The CDR3 has 11 amino acids. The germline V gene encodes CDR1 LGHNA and CDR2 YNFKEQ. In DNA, the CDR3 is TGTGCCAGCAGCCAACCACCGGGAGCTTTCTTT. This encodes CASSQPPGAFF.

The J gene is TRBJ1-1, the V gene TRBV7-9, with D possibly matching TRBD1 (5 bases). The germline CDR1 and CDR2 sequences are SEHNR and FQNEAQ (reference sequence). CDR3 length: 13 amino acids. V was shortened by 4 bases and J by 5 bases, with 11 bases between the two germline ends. CDR3 nucleotides: TGTGCCAGCAGCTCCAGGGAGGAAACTGAAGCTTTCTTT. The encoded protein is CASSSREETEAFF. The full variable domain, completed using reference TRBV7-9 and TRBJ1-1, is DTGVSQNPRHKITKRGQNVTFRCDPISEHNRLYWYRQTLGQGPEFLTYFQNEAQLEKSRLLSDRFSAERPKGSFSTLEIQRTEQGDSAMYLCASSSREETEAFFGQGTRLTVV.

This clone was recorded once. This chain uses TRBV9 with TRBJ2-7; D possibly corresponds to TRBD1 (6 bases). Germline CDR1 reads SGDLS; CDR2 reads YYNGEE. V lost 2 bases and J lost 1, with 13 bases in between. The CDR3 totals 15 residues. This CDR3 is CASSVLAGDSYEQYF. As DNA, the CDR3 is TGTGCCAGCAGCGTGCTAGCAGGGGATTCCTACGAGCAGTACTTC. Supplemented by reference TRBV9 and TRBJ2-7, the full variable domain reads DSGVTQTPKHLITATGQRVTLRCSPRSGDLSVYWYQQSLDQGLQFLIQYYNGEERAKGNILERFSAQQFPDLHSELNLSSLELGDSALYFCASSVLAGDSYEQYFGPGTRLTVT.

This rearrangement joins TRBV28 to TRBJ1-4; D is unclear. CDR3 length equals 13 residues. Trimming pared 4 bases from V and 7 bases from J, leaving 10 bases between. The germline V gene encodes CDR1 MDHEN and CDR2 SYDVKM. CDR3 sequence (DNA): TGTGCCAGCAGTTGGGAAGGGTTTGAAAAACTGTTTTTT. Its protein product is CASSWEGFEKLFF. The entire variable domain, with the rest obtained from reference TRBV28 and TRBJ1-4, is as follows: DVKVTQSSRYLVKRTGEKVFLECVQDMDHENMFWYRQDPGLGLRLIYFSYDVKMKEKGDIPEGYSVSREKKERFSLILESASTNQTSMYLCASSWEGFEKLFFGSGTQLSVL.

The chain recombines TRBV4-1 with TRBJ2-2, with D unresolved. V was clipped by 1 base and J by 2 bases, with 8 bases between them. Germline assignment: CDR1 MGHRA and CDR2 YSYEKL. This CDR3 is 15 amino acids long. The DNA for the CDR3 is TGCGCCAGCAGCCAAGGACATAGCAACACCGGGGAGCTGTTTTTT. The encoded protein is CASSQGHSNTGELFF.

The gene calls are TRBV5-1 and TRBJ2-2; D gene ambiguous. The germline CDR1 and CDR2 sequences are SGHRS and YFSETQ. Trimming cost V 5 bases and J 4 bases, with 9 bases left between them. This CDR3 contains 13 residues. As DNA, the CDR3 is TGCGCCAGCAGGAATAGGTTCACCGGGGAGCTGTTTTTT. It codes for CASRNRFTGELFF.

This chain joins TRBV28 and TRBJ1-5; D is unclear. V was pared by 5 bases and J by 2 bases, with 13 bases between. Germline CDR1 MDHEN, CDR2 SYDVKM. This CDR3 contains 15 residues. CDR3 sequence (DNA): TGTGCCAGCAGTCCCTACCGCACGGGCAATCAGCCCCAGCATTTT. Its protein product is CASSPYRTGNQPQHF.

This chain joins TRBV27 and TRBJ1-2, with 10 bases fitting TRBD1. Looked up from germline, CDR1 is MNHEY and CDR2 is SMNVEV (reference sequence). Unmatched junction bases numbered 5, after V lost 10 bases and J lost 6 bases. The CDR3 runs 12 residues. The CDR3 sequence: CATKTGGNGYTF. DNA for the CDR3: TGTGCCACCAAGACAGGGGGCAATGGCTACACCTTC.

V is TRBV28 and J is TRBJ2-3, with TRBD2 as a possible D gene (6 bases). CDR3 length equals 16 residues. From germline, CDR1 is MDHEN and CDR2 SYDVKM. The ends were cut back, 3 bases at V and 4 bases at J, with 17 bases in the middle. CDR3 nucleotides: TGTGCCAGCAGTTTGGTTGCGGGGTCCATGGCAGATACGCAGTATTTT. It translates to CASSLVAGSMADTQYF.

The chain employs TRBV28 and TRBJ1-6, with TRBD1 matching over 9 bases. Losses at the gene ends were 5 bases for V and 10 bases for J; bases not matched to a gene: 6. The V gene's germline CDR1 is MDHEN and CDR2 SYDVKM. This CDR3 has 14 amino acids. The CDR3 DNA is TGTGCCAGCAGTAAGAACAGGGGGCACTCACCCCTCCACTTT. It specifies CASSKNRGHSPLHF.

CDR3 in DNA: TGTGCCAGCAGCGACCGGGACCGCTCCTACGAGCAGTACTTC. Its translation is CASSDRDRSYEQYF. V is TRBV6-6 and J is TRBJ2-7; D is tentatively TRBD1 or TRBD2 (5 bases each). This CDR3 spans 14 amino acids. The germline V gene encodes CDR1 MNHNY and CDR2 SVGAGI (reference sequence). Trimming took off 6 bases at V and 0 bases at J, with 12 bases between the two ends.

This clone was picked up one time. V is TRBV28 and J is TRBJ2-1; D possibly corresponds to TRBD2 (5 bases). V was cut by 2 bases and J by 0 bases, with 11 bases left in between. This CDR3 is built from 16 residues. Germline CDR1 and CDR2: MDHEN and SYDVKM. The CDR3 loop reads CASSLAGISSYNEQFF. The CDR3 DNA follows: TGTGCCAGCAGTTTAGCGGGTATAAGCTCCTACAATGAGCAGTTCTTC. Full variable domain (missing parts from reference TRBV28 and TRBJ2-1): DVKVTQSSRYLVKRTGEKVFLECVQDMDHENMFWYRQDPGLGLRLIYFSYDVKMKEKGDIPEGYSVSREKKERFSLILESASTNQTSMYLCASSLAGISSYNEQFFGPGTRLTVL.

The chain carries TRBV7-3 and TRBJ2-7; D gene ambiguous. Germline lookup yields CDR1 SGHTA and CDR2 FQGTGA. V lost 5 bases and J lost 0, with 8 bases in between. The length of the CDR3 is 13 residues. In DNA, the CDR3 is TGTGCCAGCAGCCCCTCCAACTCCTACGAGCAGTACTTC. The encoded protein is CASSPSNSYEQYF.

CDR3 protein: CASTPDLWVGNDEQFF. As DNA, the CDR3 is TGTGCCAGTACCCCTGATCTCTGGGTCGGGAACGATGAGCAGTTCTTC. The chain is built from TRBV19 and TRBJ2-1; tentatively, D is TRBD2 (5 bases). The CDR3 covers 16 residues. CDR1 and CDR2 from the germline V gene are LNHDA and SQIVND (reference sequence). The germline V and J ends were trimmed by 7 bases and 8 bases, with 24 bases remaining between them.